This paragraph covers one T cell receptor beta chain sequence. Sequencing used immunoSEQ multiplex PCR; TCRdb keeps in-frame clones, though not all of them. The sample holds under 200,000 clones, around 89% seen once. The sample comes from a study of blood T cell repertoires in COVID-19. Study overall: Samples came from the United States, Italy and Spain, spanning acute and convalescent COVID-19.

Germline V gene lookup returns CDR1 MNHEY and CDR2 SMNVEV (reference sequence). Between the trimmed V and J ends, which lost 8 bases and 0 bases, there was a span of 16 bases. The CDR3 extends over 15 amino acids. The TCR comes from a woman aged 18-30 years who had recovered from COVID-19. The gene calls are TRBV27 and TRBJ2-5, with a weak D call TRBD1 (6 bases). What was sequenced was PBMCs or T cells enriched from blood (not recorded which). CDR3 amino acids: CASADMQGHQETQYF. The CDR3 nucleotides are TGTGCCAGCGCCGATATGCAGGGGCACCAAGAGACCCAGTACTTC.